This T cell receptor beta chain was sequenced during a study of CD8 T cells in Susac syndrome. Diagnostic criteria defined recently for definite or probable disease were met by the Susac syndrome patients. A quantity of roughly 0.5 to 1 ug RNA underwent reverse transcription using random hexamers. Via MiXCR, TCRdb re-called the immunoSEQ multiplex PCR reads, giving one row per CDR3 protein. The data contain approximately 190,000 distinct CDR3 sequences, more than 85% of them singletons. The sequence was collected from a human donor with Susac syndrome. Sequenced sample: CD8+ T cells from PBMCs.

The CDR3 DNA is TGTGCCAGCAGCGTAGAAAGCCAGGAGACCCAGTACTTC. It codes for CASSVESQETQYF. The chain recombines TRBV9 with TRBJ2-5; D uncertain. This CDR3 has 13 residues. V gave up 0 bases and J gave up 5 bases, with 8 bases separating them. The germline gives CDR1 SGDLS, CDR2 YYNGEE.